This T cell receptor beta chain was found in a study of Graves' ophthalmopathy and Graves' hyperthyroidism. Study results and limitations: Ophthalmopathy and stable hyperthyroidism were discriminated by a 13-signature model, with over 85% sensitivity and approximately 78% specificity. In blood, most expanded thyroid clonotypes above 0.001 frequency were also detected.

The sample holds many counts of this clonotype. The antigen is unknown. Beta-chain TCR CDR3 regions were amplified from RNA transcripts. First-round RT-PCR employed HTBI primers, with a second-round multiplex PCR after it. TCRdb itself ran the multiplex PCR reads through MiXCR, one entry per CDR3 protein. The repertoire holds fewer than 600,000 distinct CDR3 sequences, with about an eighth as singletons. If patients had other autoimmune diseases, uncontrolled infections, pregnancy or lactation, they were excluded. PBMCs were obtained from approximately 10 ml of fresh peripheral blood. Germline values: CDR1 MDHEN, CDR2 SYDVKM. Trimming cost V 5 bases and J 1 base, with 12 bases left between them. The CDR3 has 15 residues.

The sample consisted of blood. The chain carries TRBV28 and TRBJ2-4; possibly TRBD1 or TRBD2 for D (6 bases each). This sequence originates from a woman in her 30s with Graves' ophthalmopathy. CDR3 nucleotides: TGTGCCAGCAGTCCCCGGGGGCTGGCCAAAAACATTCAGTACTTC. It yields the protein CASSPRGLAKNIQYF.